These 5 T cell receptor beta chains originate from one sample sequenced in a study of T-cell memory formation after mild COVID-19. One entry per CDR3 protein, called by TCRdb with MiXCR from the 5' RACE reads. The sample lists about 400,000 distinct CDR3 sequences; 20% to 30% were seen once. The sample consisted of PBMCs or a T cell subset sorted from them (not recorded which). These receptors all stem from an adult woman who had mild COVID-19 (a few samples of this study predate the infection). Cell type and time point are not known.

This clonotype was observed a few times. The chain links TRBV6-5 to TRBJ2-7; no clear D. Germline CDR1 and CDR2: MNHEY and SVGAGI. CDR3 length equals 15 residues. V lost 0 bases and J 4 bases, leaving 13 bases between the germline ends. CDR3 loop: CASSYSTPGPYEQYF. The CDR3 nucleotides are TGTGCCAGCAGTTACTCGACGCCAGGACCTTACGAGCAGTACTTC.

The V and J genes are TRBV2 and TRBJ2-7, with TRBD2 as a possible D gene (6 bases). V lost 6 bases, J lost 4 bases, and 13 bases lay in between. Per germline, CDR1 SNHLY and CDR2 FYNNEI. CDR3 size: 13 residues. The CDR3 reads CASRRLVSYEQYF. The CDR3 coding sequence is TGTGCCAGCAGGAGACTAGTTTCTTACGAGCAGTACTTC.

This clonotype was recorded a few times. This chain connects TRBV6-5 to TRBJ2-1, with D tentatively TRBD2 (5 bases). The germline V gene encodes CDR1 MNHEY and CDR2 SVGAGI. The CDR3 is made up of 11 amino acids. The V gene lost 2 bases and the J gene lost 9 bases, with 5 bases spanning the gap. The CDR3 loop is CASSYAGEQFF. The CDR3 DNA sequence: TGTGCCAGCAGTTACGCGGGTGAGCAGTTCTTC.

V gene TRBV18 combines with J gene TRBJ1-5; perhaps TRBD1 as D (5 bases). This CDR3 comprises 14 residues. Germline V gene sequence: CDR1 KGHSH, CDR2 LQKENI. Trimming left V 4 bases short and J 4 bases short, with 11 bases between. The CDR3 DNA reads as TGTGCCAGCTCACACGACAGCAATAATCAGCCCCAGCATTTT. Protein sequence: CASSHDSNNQPQHF.

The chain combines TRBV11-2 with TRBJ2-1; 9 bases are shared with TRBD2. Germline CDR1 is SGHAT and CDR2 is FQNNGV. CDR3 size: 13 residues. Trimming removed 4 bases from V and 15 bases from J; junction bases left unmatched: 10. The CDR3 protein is CASSSQSGGSSFF. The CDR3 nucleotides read TGTGCCAGCAGCTCCCAAAGCGGGGGGTCGTCGTTCTTC. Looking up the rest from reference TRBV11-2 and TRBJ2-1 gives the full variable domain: EAGVAQSPRYKIIEKRQSVAFWCNPISGHATLYWYQQILGQGPKLLIQFQNNGVVDDSQLPKDRFSAERLKGVDSTLKIQPAKLEDSAVYLCASSSQSGGSSFFGPGTRLTVL.